A selection of T cell receptor beta chains follows, all from one sample in a study of T cell responses to AZD1222 COVID-19 vaccine. Assay used: immunoSEQ multiplex PCR; TCRdb lists only in-frame clones, some missing. The table lists 200,000 or so clones, about nine tenths of them singletons, with 2.5% to 3% in the top ten. The sequenced sample was peripheral blood, obtained on day 0 of MenACWY control vaccination. Receptors originate from an adult in good health. CDR3s include the opening cysteine and the closing phenylalanine or tryptophan. A D gene is named only where the DNA matches it firmly. Clone sizes are given selectively: once, few, many, or a class where the clone is expanded.

cdr3_nt: TGTGCCAGCAGCCCGGGTGTGCCTAGCGGAACGGATACGCAGTATTTT
cdr3_aa: CASSPGVPSGTDTQYF
clone_size: NA
d_call: TRBD2
j_call: TRBJ2-3
v_call: TRBV14

cdr3_nt: TGCAGTGCTAGTATCCTAGCGGGGCCCCCGGTGGAGCTGTTTTTT
cdr3_aa: CSASILAGPPVELFF
clone_size: NA
d_call: TRBD2
j_call: TRBJ2-2
v_call: TRBV20-1

cdr3_nt: TGCGCCAGCAGCCAAGGGGCCCTTTCTAATGAAAAACTGTTTTTT
cdr3_aa: CASSQGALSNEKLFF
clone_size: NA
d_call: NA
j_call: TRBJ1-4
v_call: TRBV5-1

cdr3_nt: TGTGCCAGCAGTACTTTTAATTCACCCCTCCACTTT
cdr3_aa: CASSTFNSPLHF
clone_size: once
d_call: NA
j_call: TRBJ1-6
v_call: TRBV27

cdr3_nt: TGCAGCGTTGCGGGGGGGGCCCACCTGGCTTTCTTT
cdr3_aa: CSVAGGAHLAFF
clone_size: NA
d_call: NA
j_call: TRBJ1-1
v_call: TRBV29-1

cdr3_nt: TGTGCCAGCACCCCCGGAGGGGGCGGGTCCAGAAATCAGCCCCAGCATTTT
cdr3_aa: CASTPGGGGSRNQPQHF
clone_size: NA
d_call: TRBD1
j_call: TRBJ1-5
v_call: TRBV28

cdr3_nt: TGTGCCAGCAGCACTGCGAGGTACAATGAGCAGTTCTTC
cdr3_aa: CASSTARYNEQFF
clone_size: NA
d_call: NA
j_call: TRBJ2-1
v_call: TRBV11-2

cdr3_nt: TGTGCCAGCAGACCCATTGGGGGGACTTCGTACAGCAATCAGCCCCAGCATTTT
cdr3_aa: CASRPIGGTSYSNQPQHF
clone_size: once
d_call: NA
j_call: TRBJ1-5
v_call: TRBV28

cdr3_nt: TGCGCCAGCAGCCAGGATAACACTGAAGCTTTCTTT
cdr3_aa: CASSQDNTEAFF
clone_size: NA
d_call: NA
j_call: TRBJ1-1
v_call: TRBV4-1

cdr3_nt: TGTGCCAGCAGCGGAGGGGATAGCGGGGGGTACGAGCAGTACTTC
cdr3_aa: CASSGGDSGGYEQYF
clone_size: NA
d_call: TRBD2
j_call: TRBJ2-7
v_call: TRBV5-6

cdr3_nt: TGTGCCAGCTCACCGGGGGGGAACACTGAAGCTTTCTTT
cdr3_aa: CASSPGGNTEAFF
clone_size: NA
d_call: NA
j_call: TRBJ1-1
v_call: TRBV18

cdr3_nt: TGTGCCAGCAGTATTTCCCGGGACCGCCCGGGGGGCTACACCTTC
cdr3_aa: CASSISRDRPGGYTF
clone_size: NA
d_call: NA
j_call: TRBJ1-2
v_call: TRBV2

cdr3_nt: TGTGCCACCAGTGACCCGACTAGCGGGGACAATGAGCAGTTCTTC
cdr3_aa: CATSDPTSGDNEQFF
clone_size: NA
d_call: TRBD2
j_call: TRBJ2-1
v_call: TRBV24-1

cdr3_nt: TGCGCCAGCAGCTTGGCCGATGGGACCTACGAGCAGTACTTC
cdr3_aa: CASSLADGTYEQYF
clone_size: NA
d_call: NA
j_call: TRBJ2-7
v_call: TRBV5-1

cdr3_nt: TGTGCCAGCCGCGTGAACACTGAAGCTTTCTTT
cdr3_aa: CASRVNTEAFF
clone_size: NA
d_call: NA
j_call: TRBJ1-1
v_call: TRBV11-2

cdr3_nt: TGTGCCAGCAGCGACGACAGCTATACGCAGTATTTT
cdr3_aa: CASSDDSYTQYF
clone_size: NA
d_call: NA
j_call: TRBJ2-3
v_call: TRBV9

cdr3_nt: TGCGCCAGCAGCTTGTCGGGACAAGATTATGGCTACACCTTC
cdr3_aa: CASSLSGQDYGYTF
clone_size: NA
d_call: NA
j_call: TRBJ1-2
v_call: TRBV5-1

cdr3_nt: TGTGCCAGCAGCGTCGGAGGTAGCAACACAGATACGCAGTATTTT
cdr3_aa: CASSVGGSNTDTQYF
clone_size: NA
d_call: NA
j_call: TRBJ2-3
v_call: TRBV9

cdr3_nt: TGTGCCCTCAGGAGGGCCAGGGGGCAAGAAAACACCATATATTTT
cdr3_aa: CALRRARGQENTIYF
clone_size: few
d_call: TRBD1
j_call: TRBJ1-3
v_call: TRBV30

cdr3_nt: TGTGCCAGTAGTATGGACCCAGAACCGGGACGGAGGTCCTACGAGCAGTACTTC
cdr3_aa: CASSMDPEPGRRSYEQYF
clone_size: NA
d_call: NA
j_call: TRBJ2-7
v_call: TRBV19

cdr3_nt: TGTGCCAGCAGCTCCGGGGGGGACAGGGGGCGCGAGCAGTACTTC
cdr3_aa: CASSSGGDRGREQYF
clone_size: NA
d_call: TRBD1
j_call: TRBJ2-7
v_call: TRBV5-4

cdr3_nt: TGTGCCAGCACCGTGGGGGGTCCTGGGGACGAGCAGTACTTC
cdr3_aa: CASTVGGPGDEQYF
clone_size: NA
d_call: NA
j_call: TRBJ2-7
v_call: TRBV28

cdr3_nt: TGTGCCAGCAGCCCGGGACTAGCGGGGATCACAGATACGCAGTATTTT
cdr3_aa: CASSPGLAGITDTQYF
clone_size: NA
d_call: TRBD2
j_call: TRBJ2-3
v_call: TRBV3-1/TRBV3-2

cdr3_nt: TGTGCCAGCAGTTACACCCTCCACAGGGATTTTGGCACCGGGGAGCTGTTTTTT
cdr3_aa: CASSYTLHRDFGTGELFF
clone_size: once
d_call: NA
j_call: TRBJ2-2
v_call: TRBV6-2/TRBV6-3

cdr3_nt: TGTGCCAGCAGATGGACAGGGTCGGAGACCCAGTACTTC
cdr3_aa: CASRWTGSETQYF
clone_size: NA
d_call: TRBD1
j_call: TRBJ2-5
v_call: TRBV6-1

cdr3_nt: TGTGCCAGCAGCCAGGCGATGGCTGCGGGGACAATCTACAATGAGCAGTTCTTC
cdr3_aa: CASSQAMAAGTIYNEQFF
clone_size: NA
d_call: NA
j_call: TRBJ2-1
v_call: TRBV4-2

cdr3_nt: TGTGCCAGCTCACTGGGACAGGGCCCCTACGAGCAGTACTTC
cdr3_aa: CASSLGQGPYEQYF
clone_size: NA
d_call: TRBD1
j_call: TRBJ2-7
v_call: TRBV18

cdr3_nt: TGCGCCAGCAGCCAAGGACGGGTTGCTGAAGCTTTCTTT
cdr3_aa: CASSQGRVAEAFF
clone_size: NA
d_call: NA
j_call: TRBJ1-1
v_call: TRBV4-3

cdr3_nt: TGCGCCAGCAGCCCCCGCGGCAGGGGGGAGTCCGAGCAGTACTTC
cdr3_aa: CASSPRGRGESEQYF
clone_size: NA
d_call: NA
j_call: TRBJ2-7
v_call: TRBV5-1

cdr3_nt: TGTGCCAGCAGGGAGCTAGCGGGAGGTTCTGAGCAGTTCTTC
cdr3_aa: CASRELAGGSEQFF
clone_size: NA
d_call: TRBD2
j_call: TRBJ2-1
v_call: TRBV4-2

cdr3_nt: TGTGCCAGCAGCTTCGGACTAGCGGGGAGGGGAGATACGCAGTATTTT
cdr3_aa: CASSFGLAGRGDTQYF
clone_size: NA
d_call: TRBD2
j_call: TRBJ2-3
v_call: TRBV7-3

cdr3_nt: TGTGCCAGCAGTTTACAGGGTAGTCCAGATACGCAGTATTTT
cdr3_aa: CASSLQGSPDTQYF
clone_size: NA
d_call: NA
j_call: TRBJ2-3
v_call: TRBV28

cdr3_nt: TGTGCCAGCAGAGATGGGACAGATTTTAACTATGGCTACACCTTC
cdr3_aa: CASRDGTDFNYGYTF
clone_size: NA
d_call: TRBD1
j_call: TRBJ1-2
v_call: TRBV27

cdr3_nt: TGTGCCAGTACCTCGGGGTCGTACGAGCAGTACTTC
cdr3_aa: CASTSGSYEQYF
clone_size: NA
d_call: NA
j_call: TRBJ2-7
v_call: TRBV28

cdr3_nt: TGCAGTGCTAGTCGGGACAGTCACTCTGGAAACACCATATATTTT
cdr3_aa: CSASRDSHSGNTIYF
clone_size: few
d_call: TRBD1
j_call: TRBJ1-3
v_call: TRBV20-1

cdr3_nt: TGTGCCAGCAGTGACGGGGGGCCGCGTAACTCACCCCTCCACTTT
cdr3_aa: CASSDGGPRNSPLHF
clone_size: NA
d_call: NA
j_call: TRBJ1-6
v_call: TRBV2

cdr3_nt: TGTGCCAGCAGCGGAATGACAGAGAGTTATAATTCACCCCTCCACTTT
cdr3_aa: CASSGMTESYNSPLHF
clone_size: NA
d_call: NA
j_call: TRBJ1-6
v_call: TRBV28

cdr3_nt: TGTGCCAGCAGCCCGGTCCAGGCTGAGCAGTACTTC
cdr3_aa: CASSPVQAEQYF
clone_size: NA
d_call: NA
j_call: TRBJ2-7
v_call: TRBV7-8

cdr3_nt: TGTGCCAGCAGCCAAAGGGTGGATGAAGCTTTCTTT
cdr3_aa: CASSQRVDEAFF
clone_size: NA
d_call: NA
j_call: TRBJ1-1
v_call: TRBV7-8

cdr3_nt: TGTGCCTGGAGTGTACGTGGAGGGACCGGGGAGCTGTTTTTT
cdr3_aa: CAWSVRGGTGELFF
clone_size: NA
d_call: NA
j_call: TRBJ2-2
v_call: TRBV30

cdr3_nt: TGTGCCAGTAACCCGGGACAGCTGAACACTGAAGCTTTCTTT
cdr3_aa: CASNPGQLNTEAFF
clone_size: NA
d_call: TRBD1
j_call: TRBJ1-1
v_call: TRBV19

cdr3_nt: TGTGCCAGTACTGGAGGACTAGCCAAAAACATTCAGTACTTC
cdr3_aa: CASTGGLAKNIQYF
clone_size: NA
d_call: NA
j_call: TRBJ2-4
v_call: TRBV19

cdr3_nt: TGCGCCAGCAGCCAAGCAGGCGGACCTCTGCCCCAAGAGACCCAGTACTTC
cdr3_aa: CASSQAGGPLPQETQYF
clone_size: NA
d_call: NA
j_call: TRBJ2-5
v_call: TRBV4-1

cdr3_nt: TGCGCCAGCAGTGAGTGTAAGAAAGAGACCCAGTACTTC
cdr3_aa: CASSECKKETQYF
clone_size: NA
d_call: NA
j_call: TRBJ2-5
v_call: TRBV10-1

cdr3_nt: TGTGCCAGCAGCGATACCGACGCGGGGCTCACAGATACGCAGTATTTT
cdr3_aa: CASSDTDAGLTDTQYF
clone_size: NA
d_call: NA
j_call: TRBJ2-3
v_call: TRBV9

cdr3_nt: TGCGCCAGCAGCTTGGGATTAAAGGGCCAAGAGACCCAGTACTTC
cdr3_aa: CASSLGLKGQETQYF
clone_size: NA
d_call: NA
j_call: TRBJ2-5
v_call: TRBV5-1

cdr3_nt: TGTGCCAGCAGCTTACGATTAGACAGTTCCGTCTACGAGCAGTACTTC
cdr3_aa: CASSLRLDSSVYEQYF
clone_size: once
d_call: NA
j_call: TRBJ2-7
v_call: TRBV7-9

cdr3_nt: TGTGCCAGCAGCCAAGATCGAGGGAATGGCTACACCTTC
cdr3_aa: CASSQDRGNGYTF
clone_size: NA
d_call: NA
j_call: TRBJ1-2
v_call: TRBV3-1/TRBV3-2

cdr3_nt: TGCAGCGTCCAGGAGGGGGGGAGGAATTCACCCCTCCACTTT
cdr3_aa: CSVQEGGRNSPLHF
clone_size: NA
d_call: NA
j_call: TRBJ1-6
v_call: TRBV29-1

cdr3_nt: TGTGCCAGCAGTCGGGGCGGATTTGAGCAGTTCTTC
cdr3_aa: CASSRGGFEQFF
clone_size: NA
d_call: NA
j_call: TRBJ2-1
v_call: TRBV7-9

cdr3_nt: TGTGCCAGCAGACGACAGGGATCTGGCTACACCTTC
cdr3_aa: CASRRQGSGYTF
clone_size: NA
d_call: TRBD1
j_call: TRBJ1-2
v_call: TRBV12-3/TRBV12-4

cdr3_nt: TGTGCCAGCAGCGTGGTGGGGGGCTCCTACGAGCAGTACTTC
cdr3_aa: CASSVVGGSYEQYF
clone_size: NA
d_call: NA
j_call: TRBJ2-7
v_call: TRBV9

cdr3_nt: TGTGCCAGCAGCAGACAGGGCCCCTCCTACGAGCAGTACTTC
cdr3_aa: CASSRQGPSYEQYF
clone_size: NA
d_call: TRBD1
j_call: TRBJ2-7
v_call: TRBV27

cdr3_nt: TGTGCCAGCAGTTACAGGAGAGAGACCCAGTACTTC
cdr3_aa: CASSYRRETQYF
clone_size: NA
d_call: NA
j_call: TRBJ2-5
v_call: TRBV6-6

cdr3_nt: TGTGCCAGCAGTGACTCTGAAACCGGGGAGCTGTTTTTT
cdr3_aa: CASSDSETGELFF
clone_size: many
d_call: NA
j_call: TRBJ2-2
v_call: TRBV6-4